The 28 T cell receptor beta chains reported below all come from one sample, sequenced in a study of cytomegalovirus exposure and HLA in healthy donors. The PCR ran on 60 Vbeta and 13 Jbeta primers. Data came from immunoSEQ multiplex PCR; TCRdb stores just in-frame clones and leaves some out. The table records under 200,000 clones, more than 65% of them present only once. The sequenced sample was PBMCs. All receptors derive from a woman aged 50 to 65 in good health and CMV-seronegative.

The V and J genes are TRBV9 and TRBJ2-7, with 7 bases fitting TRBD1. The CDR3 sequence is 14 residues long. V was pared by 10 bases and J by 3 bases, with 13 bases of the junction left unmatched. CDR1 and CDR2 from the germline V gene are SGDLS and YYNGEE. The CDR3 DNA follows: TGTGCCTCAGCCATGGGAAACAGGGGCTACGAGCAGTACTTC. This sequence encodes CASAMGNRGYEQYF.

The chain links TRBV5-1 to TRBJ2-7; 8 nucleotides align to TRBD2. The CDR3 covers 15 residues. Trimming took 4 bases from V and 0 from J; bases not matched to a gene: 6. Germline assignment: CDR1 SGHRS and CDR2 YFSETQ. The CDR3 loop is CASSRDGGGSYEQYF. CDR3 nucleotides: TGCGCCAGCAGCCGGGACGGGGGGGGCTCCTACGAGCAGTACTTC. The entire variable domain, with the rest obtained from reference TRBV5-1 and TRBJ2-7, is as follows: KAGVTQTPRYLIKTRGQQVTLSCSPISGHRSVSWYQQTPGQGLQFLFEYFSETQRNKGNFPGRFSGRQFSNSRSEMNVSTLELGDSALYLCASSRDGGGSYEQYFGPGTRLTVT.

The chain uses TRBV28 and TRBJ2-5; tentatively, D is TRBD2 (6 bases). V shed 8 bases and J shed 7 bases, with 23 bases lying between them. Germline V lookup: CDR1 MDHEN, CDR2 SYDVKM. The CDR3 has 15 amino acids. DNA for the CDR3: TGTGCCAGCTTCCGACTAGGACCGGATGGAGGGACCCAGTACTTC. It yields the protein CASFRLGPDGGTQYF. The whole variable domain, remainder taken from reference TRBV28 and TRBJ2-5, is DVKVTQSSRYLVKRTGEKVFLECVQDMDHENMFWYRQDPGLGLRLIYFSYDVKMKEKGDIPEGYSVSREKKERFSLILESASTNQTSMYLCASFRLGPDGGTQYFGPGTRLLVL.

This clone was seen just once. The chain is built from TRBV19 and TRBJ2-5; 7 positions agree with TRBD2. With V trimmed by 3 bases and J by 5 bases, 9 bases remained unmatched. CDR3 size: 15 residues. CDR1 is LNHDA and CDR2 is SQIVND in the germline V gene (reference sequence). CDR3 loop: CASSMGSLGRETQYF. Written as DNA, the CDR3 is TGTGCCAGTAGTATGGGCAGTCTCGGGAGGGAGACCCAGTACTTC.

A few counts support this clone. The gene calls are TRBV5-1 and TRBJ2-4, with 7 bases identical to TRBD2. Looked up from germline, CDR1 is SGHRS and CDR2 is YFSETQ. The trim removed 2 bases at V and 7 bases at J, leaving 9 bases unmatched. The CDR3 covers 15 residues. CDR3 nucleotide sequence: TGCGCCAGCAGCTTTCTATCGGGAGGTGGGAACATTCAGTACTTC. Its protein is CASSFLSGGGNIQYF.

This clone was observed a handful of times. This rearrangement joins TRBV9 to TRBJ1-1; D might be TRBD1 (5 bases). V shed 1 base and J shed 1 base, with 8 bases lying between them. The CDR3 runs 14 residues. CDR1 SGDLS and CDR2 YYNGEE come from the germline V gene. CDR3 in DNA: TGTGCCAGCAGCGTATTAGGGGAGAACACTGAAGCTTTCTTT. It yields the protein CASSVLGENTEAFF.

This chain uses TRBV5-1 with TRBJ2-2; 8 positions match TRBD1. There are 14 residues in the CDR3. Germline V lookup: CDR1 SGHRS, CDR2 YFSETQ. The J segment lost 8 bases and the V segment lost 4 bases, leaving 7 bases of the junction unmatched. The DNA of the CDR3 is TGCGCCAGCAGCGTGGACAGGGCGGATGGGGAGCTGTTTTTT. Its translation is CASSVDRADGELFF.

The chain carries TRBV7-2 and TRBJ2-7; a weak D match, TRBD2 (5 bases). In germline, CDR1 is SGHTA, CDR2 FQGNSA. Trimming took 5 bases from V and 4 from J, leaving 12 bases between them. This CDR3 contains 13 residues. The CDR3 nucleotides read TGTGCCAGCAGCCTAGGACGGGATTACGAGCAGTACTTC. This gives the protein CASSLGRDYEQYF. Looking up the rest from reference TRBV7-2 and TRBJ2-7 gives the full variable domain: GAGVSQSPSNKVTEKGKDVELRCDPISGHTALYWYRQSLGQGLEFLIYFQGNSAPDKSGLPSDRFSAERTGGSVSTLTIQRTQQEDSAVYLCASSLGRDYEQYFGPGTRLTVT.

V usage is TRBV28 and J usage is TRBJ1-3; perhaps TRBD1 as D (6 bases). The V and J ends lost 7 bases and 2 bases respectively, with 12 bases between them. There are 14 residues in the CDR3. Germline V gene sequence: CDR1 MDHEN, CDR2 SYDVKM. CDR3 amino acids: CASTQGGPGNTIYF. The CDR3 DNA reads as TGTGCCAGCACACAGGGCGGCCCTGGAAACACCATATATTTT.

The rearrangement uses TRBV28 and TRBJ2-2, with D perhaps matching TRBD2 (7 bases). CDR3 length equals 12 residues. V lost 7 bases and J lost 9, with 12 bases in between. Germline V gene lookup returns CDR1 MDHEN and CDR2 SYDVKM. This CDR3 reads CASKSGDRELFF. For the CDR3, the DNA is TGTGCCAGCAAAAGCGGGGACAGGGAGCTGTTTTTT.

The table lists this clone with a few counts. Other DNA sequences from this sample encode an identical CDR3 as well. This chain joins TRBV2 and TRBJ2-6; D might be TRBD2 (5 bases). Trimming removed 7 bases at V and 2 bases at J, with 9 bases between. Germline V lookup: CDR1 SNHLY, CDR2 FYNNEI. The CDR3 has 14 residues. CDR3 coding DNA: TGTGCCAGCACCCTGGAGGCTGGGGCCAACGTCCTGACTTTC. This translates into CASTLEAGANVLTF.

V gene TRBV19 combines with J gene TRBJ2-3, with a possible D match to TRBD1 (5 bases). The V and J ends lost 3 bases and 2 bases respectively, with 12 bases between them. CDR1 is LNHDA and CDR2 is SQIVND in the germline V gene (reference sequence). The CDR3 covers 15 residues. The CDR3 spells CASSISPTDTDTQYF. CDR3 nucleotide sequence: TGTGCCAGTAGTATTTCCCCGACAGACACAGATACGCAGTATTTT.

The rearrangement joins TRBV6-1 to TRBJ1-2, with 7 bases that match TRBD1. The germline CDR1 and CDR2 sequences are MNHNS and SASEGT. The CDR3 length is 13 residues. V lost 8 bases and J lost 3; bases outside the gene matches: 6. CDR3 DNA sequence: TGTGCCAGCGGACCCAGGGGGGACTATGGCTACACCTTC. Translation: CASGPRGDYGYTF.

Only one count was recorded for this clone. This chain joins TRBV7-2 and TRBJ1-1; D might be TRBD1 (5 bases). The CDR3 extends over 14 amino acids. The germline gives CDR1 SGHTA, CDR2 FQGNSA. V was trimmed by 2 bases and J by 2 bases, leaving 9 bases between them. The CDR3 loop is CASSLQGLNTEAFF. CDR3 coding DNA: TGTGCCAGCAGCTTACAGGGTCTAAACACTGAAGCTTTCTTT.

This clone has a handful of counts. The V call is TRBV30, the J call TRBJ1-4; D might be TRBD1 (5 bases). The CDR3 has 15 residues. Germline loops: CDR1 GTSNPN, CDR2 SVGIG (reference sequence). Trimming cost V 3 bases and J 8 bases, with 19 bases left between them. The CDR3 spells CAWSPFSGAGEKLFF. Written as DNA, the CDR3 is TGTGCCTGGAGCCCTTTTAGTGGGGCAGGCGAAAAACTGTTTTTT.

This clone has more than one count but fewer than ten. CDR3 loop: CASSPTVDTDTQYF. Written as DNA, the CDR3 is TGTGCCAGCTCACCCACAGTGGACACAGATACGCAGTATTTT. The V and J genes are TRBV18 and TRBJ2-3; D gene unclear. The CDR3 has 14 residues. In germline, CDR1 is KGHSH, CDR2 LQKENI. Between the trimmed V and J ends, which lost 3 bases and 2 bases, there was a span of 9 bases.

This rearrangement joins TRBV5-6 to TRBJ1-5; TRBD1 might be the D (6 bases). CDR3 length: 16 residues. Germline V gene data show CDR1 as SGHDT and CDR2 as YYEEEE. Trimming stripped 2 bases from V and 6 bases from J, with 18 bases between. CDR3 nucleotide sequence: TGTGCCAGCAGCTTTTTTGACGACAGGCCTGGTCAGCCCCAGCATTTT. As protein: CASSFFDDRPGQPQHF.

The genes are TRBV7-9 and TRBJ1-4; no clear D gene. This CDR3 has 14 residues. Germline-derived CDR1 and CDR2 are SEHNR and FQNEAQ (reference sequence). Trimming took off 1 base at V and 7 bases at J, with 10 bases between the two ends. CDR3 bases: TGTGCCAGCAGCTTAGGGGTATCGGGTGAAAAACTGTTTTTT. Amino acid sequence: CASSLGVSGEKLFF.

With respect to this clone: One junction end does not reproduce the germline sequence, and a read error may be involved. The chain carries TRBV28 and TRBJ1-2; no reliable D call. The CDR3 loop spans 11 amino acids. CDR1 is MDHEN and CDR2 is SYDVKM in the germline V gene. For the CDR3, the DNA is TGTGCCAGCAGTTTGGACTATAGCTACACCTTC. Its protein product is CASSLDYSYTF.

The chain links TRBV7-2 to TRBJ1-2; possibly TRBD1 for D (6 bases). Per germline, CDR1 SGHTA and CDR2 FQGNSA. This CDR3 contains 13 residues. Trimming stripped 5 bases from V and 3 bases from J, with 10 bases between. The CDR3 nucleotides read TGTGCCAGCAGCAAAAGACAGGACTATGGCTACACCTTC. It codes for CASSKRQDYGYTF.

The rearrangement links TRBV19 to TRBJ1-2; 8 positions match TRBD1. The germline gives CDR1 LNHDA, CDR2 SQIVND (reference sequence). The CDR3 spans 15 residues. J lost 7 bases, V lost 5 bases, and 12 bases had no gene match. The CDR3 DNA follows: TGTGCCAGTAGTTTTGCCCCGAGCAGGGGGCCTGGCTACACCTTC. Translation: CASSFAPSRGPGYTF.

The CDR3 reads CSVEVFSQTNFYGYTF. The CDR3 DNA is TGCAGCGTTGAAGTTTTTTCGCAAACTAACTTCTATGGCTACACCTTC. The V call is TRBV29-1, the J call TRBJ1-2; the D is unclear. V lost 1 base and J 4 bases, leaving 19 bases between the germline ends. Looked up from germline, CDR1 is SQVTM and CDR2 is ANQGSEA. The CDR3 runs to 16 residues.

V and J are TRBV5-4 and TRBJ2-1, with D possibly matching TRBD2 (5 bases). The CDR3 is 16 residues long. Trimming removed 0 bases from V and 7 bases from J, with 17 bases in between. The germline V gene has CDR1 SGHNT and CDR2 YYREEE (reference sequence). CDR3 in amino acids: CASSLAASGLPNEQFF. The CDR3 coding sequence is TGTGCCAGCAGCTTGGCCGCGTCCGGACTTCCTAATGAGCAGTTCTTC.

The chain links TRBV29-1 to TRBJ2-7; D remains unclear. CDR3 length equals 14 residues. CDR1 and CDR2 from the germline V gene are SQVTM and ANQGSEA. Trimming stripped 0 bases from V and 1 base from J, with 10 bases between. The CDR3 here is CSVEDTRVSYEQYF. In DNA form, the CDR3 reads TGCAGCGTTGAAGATACGAGAGTTTCCTACGAGCAGTACTTC.

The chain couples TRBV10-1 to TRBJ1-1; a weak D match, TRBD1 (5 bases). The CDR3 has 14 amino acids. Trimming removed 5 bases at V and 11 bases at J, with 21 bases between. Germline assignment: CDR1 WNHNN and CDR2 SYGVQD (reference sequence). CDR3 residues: CASSSGRVISMAFF. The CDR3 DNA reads TGCGCCAGCAGTTCTGGCAGGGTCATTAGTATGGCTTTCTTT.

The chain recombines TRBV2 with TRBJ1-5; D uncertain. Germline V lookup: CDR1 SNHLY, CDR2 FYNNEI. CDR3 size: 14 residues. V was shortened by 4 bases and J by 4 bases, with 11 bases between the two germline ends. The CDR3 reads CASSVMVTNQPQHF. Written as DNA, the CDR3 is TGTGCCAGCAGTGTAATGGTCACAAATCAGCCCCAGCATTTT.

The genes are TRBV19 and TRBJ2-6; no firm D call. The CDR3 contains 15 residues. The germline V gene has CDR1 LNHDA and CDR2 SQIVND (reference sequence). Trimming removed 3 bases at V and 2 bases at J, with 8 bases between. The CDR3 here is CASSIIGAGANVLTF. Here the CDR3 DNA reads TGTGCCAGTAGTATTATAGGAGCTGGGGCCAACGTCCTGACTTTC.

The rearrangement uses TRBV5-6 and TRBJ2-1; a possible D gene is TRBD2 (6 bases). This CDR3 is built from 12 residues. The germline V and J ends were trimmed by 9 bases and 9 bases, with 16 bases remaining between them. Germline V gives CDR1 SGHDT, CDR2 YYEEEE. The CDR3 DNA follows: TGTGCCACCGACCGAGGAGGGTCTGAGCAGTTCTTC. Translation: CATDRGGSEQFF.